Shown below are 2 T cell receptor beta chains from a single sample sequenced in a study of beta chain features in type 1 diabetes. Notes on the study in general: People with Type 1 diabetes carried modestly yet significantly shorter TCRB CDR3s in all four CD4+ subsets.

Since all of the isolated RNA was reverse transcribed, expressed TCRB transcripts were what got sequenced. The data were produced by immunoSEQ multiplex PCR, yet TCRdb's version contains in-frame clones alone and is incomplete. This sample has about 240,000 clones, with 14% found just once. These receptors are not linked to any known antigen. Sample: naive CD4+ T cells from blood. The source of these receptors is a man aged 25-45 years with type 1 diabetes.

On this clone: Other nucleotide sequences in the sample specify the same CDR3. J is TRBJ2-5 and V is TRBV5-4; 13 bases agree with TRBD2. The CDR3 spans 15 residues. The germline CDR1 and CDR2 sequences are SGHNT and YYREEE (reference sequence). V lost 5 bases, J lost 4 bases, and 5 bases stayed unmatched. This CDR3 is CASSLRLAGGETQYF. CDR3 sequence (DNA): TGTGCCAGCAGTTTGAGACTAGCGGGGGGAGAGACCCAGTACTTC.

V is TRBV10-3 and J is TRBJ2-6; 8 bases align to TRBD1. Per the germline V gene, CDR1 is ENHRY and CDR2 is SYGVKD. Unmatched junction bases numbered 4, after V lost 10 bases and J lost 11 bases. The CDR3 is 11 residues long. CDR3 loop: CATVDRDVLTF. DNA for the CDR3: TGTGCCACTGTGGACAGGGACGTCCTGACTTTC.